Presented here are 29 T cell receptor beta chains from one specimen sequenced in a study of human T cells and chemical hapten exposure. The time point here: patch test 1, 2 weeks after DPC sensitization. Specified treatment: therapeutic diphenylcyclopropenone sensitization with weekly scalp DPC. Each CDR3 protein is one row after TCRdb ran MiXCR on the RACE reads. The data hold fewer than 400,000 distinct CDR3 sequences, with around 6.9% observed a single time. The sequencing used whole blood, collected in connection with sensitization to the hapten diphenylcyclopropenone (DPC). These receptors were taken from a woman aged 18-29 years with alopecia areata. Some clones in this sample may be carry-over from other donors' samples.

The chain employs TRBV5-1 and TRBJ1-4, with 7 positions matching TRBD1. This CDR3 region has 15 residues. The V gene end was trimmed by 4 bases and the J gene end by 0 bases; junction bases not matched to a gene: 3. The V gene's germline CDR1 is SGHRS and CDR2 YFSETQ. CDR3 coding DNA: TGCGCCAGCAGCACCACAGGGGCAACTAATGAAAAACTGTTTTTT. Encoded protein: CASSTTGATNEKLFF.

The chain carries TRBV12-3 or TRBV12-4 and TRBJ1-2; D not resolved. This CDR3 comprises 15 residues. V was clipped by 2 bases and J by 7 bases, with 17 bases between them. CDR3 amino acids: CASSLWAQGISGYTF. The CDR3 bases are TGTGCCAGCAGTTTATGGGCCCAAGGGATATCTGGCTACACCTTC.

The genes are TRBV5-1 and TRBJ1-6; 10 nucleotides match TRBD1. Trimming took 4 bases from V and 5 from J; bases not matched to a gene: 6. Per the germline V gene, CDR1 is SGHRS and CDR2 is YFSETQ. This CDR3 contains 16 residues. The CDR3 sequence: CASSGGQGPHNSPLHF. As DNA, the CDR3 is TGCGCCAGCAGCGGGGGACAGGGGCCCCATAATTCACCCCTCCACTTT.

The sample holds many counts of this clonotype. A junction boundary mismatches the germline segment, possibly from a read error. The chain is built from TRBV7-7 and TRBJ2-3; tentative D call: TRBD2 (6 bases). CDR3 length: 13 residues. Germline assignment: CDR1 SSHAT and CDR2 FNYEAQ (reference sequence). The CDR3 coding sequence is TGTGCTAGCAGCTTAGGGGAGGATGGGCCGCAGTATTTT. This gives the protein CASSLGEDGPQYF.

This clonotype came up a few times. The rearrangement joins TRBV14 to TRBJ1-4; D unresolved. This CDR3 region has 16 residues. Between the trimmed V and J ends, which lost 0 bases and 0 bases, there was a span of 8 bases. CDR1 and CDR2 from the germline V gene are SGHDN and FVKESK. The CDR3 region has the DNA TGTGCCAGCAGCCAAGATGTCCAGTCAACTAATGAAAAACTGTTTTTT. Translated, it gives CASSQDVQSTNEKLFF.

This clonotype showed up many times. This rearrangement joins TRBV12-3 or TRBV12-4 to TRBJ2-7; weak D call: TRBD1 (5 bases). The V end was cut by 6 bases, the J end by 6 bases, with 18 bases between. The CDR3 extends over 14 amino acids. CDR3 nucleotide sequence: TGTGCCAGCAGCGACAGAGCCAGACCACGCGAGCAGTACTTC. Its protein is CASSDRARPREQYF.

This clonotype appeared many times. V and J are TRBV20-1 and TRBJ2-1, with D possibly TRBD1 on 5 matching bases. The germline gives CDR1 DFQATT, CDR2 SNEGSKA (reference sequence). The V and J ends lost 4 bases and 2 bases respectively, with 15 bases between them. This CDR3 has 15 residues. DNA of the CDR3: TGCAGTGCTATCCCCCCCAGGGCAACCTACAATGAGCAGTTCTTC. As protein: CSAIPPRATYNEQFF.

This clonotype has a count of ten or more. CDR3 sequence (DNA): TGTGCCAGCAGCGTGGGACAGAGGGAGACCCAGTACTTC. This encodes CASSVGQRETQYF. The chain couples TRBV7-3 to TRBJ2-5; TRBD1 matches 7 bases. The germline V gene has CDR1 SGHTA and CDR2 FQGTGA. The junction had 5 bases not matched to a gene; V was cut back by 5 bases and J by 5 bases. CDR3 length: 13 amino acids. Drawing the rest from reference TRBV7-3 and TRBJ2-5, the complete variable domain is GAGVSQTPSNKVTEKGKYVELRCDPISGHTALYWYRQSLGQGPEFLIYFQGTGAADDSGLPNDRFFAVRPEGSVSTLKIQRTERGDSAVYLCASSVGQRETQYFGPGTRLLVL.

The V gene is TRBV6-2 or TRBV6-3, the J gene TRBJ2-7; tentative D call: TRBD2 (6 bases). Germline CDR1 is MNHEY and CDR2 is SVGEGT. Trimming pared 7 bases from V and 2 bases from J, leaving 15 bases between. The CDR3 extends over 14 amino acids. CDR3 in amino acids: CASTLRDFPYEQYF. The CDR3, as DNA: TGTGCCAGCACCCTAAGGGACTTCCCCTACGAGCAGTACTTC.

The V and J genes are TRBV4-2 and TRBJ1-4, with a tentative D call TRBD1 (6 bases). Trimming stripped 0 bases from V and 8 bases from J, with 16 bases between. The CDR3 has 16 residues. From germline, CDR1 is LGHNA and CDR2 YNFKEQ. CDR3 amino acids: CASSQDPGQLREKLFF. In DNA, the CDR3 is TGTGCCAGCAGCCAAGATCCCGGACAGCTCCGGGAAAAACTGTTTTTT.

V usage is TRBV20-1 and J usage is TRBJ2-3, with D unresolved. Germline assignment: CDR1 DFQATT and CDR2 SNEGSKA (reference sequence). The CDR3 is made up of 14 amino acids. Trimming removed 0 bases from V and 0 bases from J, with 7 bases in between. CDR3 DNA sequence: TGCAGTGCTAGAGATTTTAGAAGCACAGATACGCAGTATTTT. This sequence encodes CSARDFRSTDTQYF.

This clonotype has at least ten counts. The J gene is TRBJ1-2, the V gene TRBV2; D is perhaps TRBD1 (5 bases). Trimming removed 7 bases from V and 3 bases from J, with 18 bases in between. Germline V CDR1 and CDR2: SNHLY, FYNNEI. CDR3 size: 15 residues. CDR3 amino acids: CASKLPGGSYYGYTF. The CDR3 coding sequence is TGTGCCAGCAAACTACCGGGGGGGAGCTACTATGGCTACACCTTC.

This clonotype was counted many times. This rearrangement joins TRBV2 to TRBJ2-2; D call uncertain. Germline assignment: CDR1 SNHLY and CDR2 FYNNEI. V lost 3 bases and J 4 bases, leaving 6 bases between the germline ends. CDR3 size: 13 residues. The CDR3 protein is CASSDLPTGELFF. The CDR3 nucleotides are TGTGCCAGCAGTGACTTACCCACCGGGGAGCTGTTTTTT. The full variable domain, its missing parts supplied by reference TRBV2 and TRBJ2-2, is EPEVTQTPSHQVTQMGQEVILRCVPISNHLYFYWYRQILGQKVEFLVSFYNNEISEKSEIFDDQFSVERPDGSNFTLKIRSTKLEDSAMYFCASSDLPTGELFFGEGSRLTVL.

This sequence joins TRBV10-2 and TRBJ2-3, with no clear D. Germline assignment: CDR1 WSHSY and CDR2 SAAADI. V lost 3 bases to trimming and J lost 3 bases, with 13 bases between them. CDR3 length: 15 residues. The CDR3 loop is CASSERDTSTDTQYF. CDR3 coding DNA: TGCGCCAGCAGTGAACGAGACACCAGTACAGATACGCAGTATTTT.

This clonotype was counted ten times or more. The CDR3 region has the DNA TGTGCCAGCACCCAATTACAGGGGAATACTGAAGCTTTCTTT. Protein product: CASTQLQGNTEAFF. The J gene is TRBJ1-1, the V gene TRBV12-3 or TRBV12-4, with TRBD1 identical over 7 bases. The CDR3 is 14 amino acids. J was trimmed by 5 bases and V by 7 bases; bases with no gene match: 10.

Only a few counts were recorded for this clonotype. The gene calls are TRBV27 and TRBJ2-3, with a weak D call TRBD1 (6 bases). Germline-derived CDR1 and CDR2 are MNHEY and SMNVEV (reference sequence). The CDR3 has 13 residues. V was trimmed by 7 bases and J by 3 bases, leaving 11 bases between them. CDR3 in DNA: TGTGCCAGCACCCTGCAGGGGACAGATACGCAGTATTTT. It specifies CASTLQGTDTQYF.

There are many counts of this clonotype. The V call is TRBV7-2, the J call TRBJ2-3; 9 bases are a match to TRBD2. Trimming at V came to 3 bases and at J to 4 bases, leaving 2 bases not matched to a gene. This CDR3 comprises 14 residues. Germline CDR1 and CDR2: SGHTA and FQGNSA. CDR3 DNA sequence: TGTGCCAGCAGCTTTCAGCGGGGGGCAGATACGCAGTATTTT. Protein product: CASSFQRGADTQYF.

This clonotype was counted only a few times. The V and J genes are TRBV12-3 or TRBV12-4 and TRBJ2-2; D call uncertain. CDR3 length equals 16 residues. The V end lost 10 bases, the J end lost 5 bases, and 23 bases lay between the germline ends. The CDR3, as DNA: TGTGCCACCAATCACCCGACGGCCCCCGAAACCGGGGAGCTGTTTTTT. Protein: CATNHPTAPETGELFF.

The rearrangement links TRBV2 to TRBJ2-1; D unresolved. Germline V gene sequence: CDR1 SNHLY, CDR2 FYNNEI. The CDR3 covers 15 residues. V lost 6 bases to trimming and J lost 5 bases, with 17 bases between them. The CDR3 spells CASRPSDRRNNEQFF. The CDR3 region has the DNA TGTGCCAGCAGGCCATCAGACCGAAGAAACAATGAGCAGTTCTTC.

V gene TRBV20-1 combines with J gene TRBJ1-4; D perhaps matches TRBD1 (5 bases). Between the trimmed V and J ends, which lost 6 bases and 5 bases, there was a span of 10 bases. Germline-derived CDR1 and CDR2 are DFQATT and SNEGSKA (reference sequence). This CDR3 is 12 amino acids long. CDR3 in amino acids: CSARHRNEKLFF. In nucleotides, the CDR3 is TGCAGTGCCCGACACAGGAATGAAAAACTGTTTTTT.

This clonotype was seen at least ten times. The rearrangement joins TRBV18 to TRBJ2-7, with 7 bases fitting TRBD1. The ends lost 4 bases at V and 1 base at J; junction bases unmatched: 4. The germline CDR1 and CDR2 sequences are KGHSH and LQKENI. There are 14 residues in the CDR3. CDR3 protein: CASSLQTGSYEQYF. The CDR3 coding sequence is TGTGCCAGCTCACTACAGACAGGGTCCTACGAGCAGTACTTC.

This clonotype has only a few counts. The chain combines TRBV14 with TRBJ1-1, with D maybe TRBD1 (5 bases). Per the germline V gene, CDR1 is SGHDN and CDR2 is FVKESK. Between the trimmed V and J ends, which lost 3 bases and 12 bases, there was a span of 20 bases. The CDR3 sequence is 14 residues long. This chain's CDR3 is CASSHSVRTSGTFF. CDR3 in DNA: TGTGCCAGCAGCCACTCCGTCAGGACATCCGGGACTTTCTTT.

This clonotype was seen many times. The J gene is TRBJ2-5, the V gene TRBV6-5; 9 nucleotides agree with TRBD2. The germline V gene encodes CDR1 MNHEY and CDR2 SVGAGI. The CDR3 covers 14 residues. Trimming at V came to 5 bases and at J to 5 bases, leaving 6 bases not matched to a gene. CDR3 in DNA: TGTGCCAGCAGTGACCCTAGCGGGGTCGAGACCCAGTACTTC. The encoded protein is CASSDPSGVETQYF.

This chain links TRBV12-3 or TRBV12-4 with TRBJ1-4, with 7 nucleotides matching TRBD1. The CDR3 contains 14 residues. J lost 5 bases, V lost 2 bases, and 2 bases had no gene match. CDR3 DNA: TGTGCCAGCAGTTTATACAGGGGAAATGAAAAACTGTTTTTT. Residues: CASSLYRGNEKLFF.

This clonotype has a handful of counts. V and J are TRBV19 and TRBJ1-5; 8 bases fit TRBD1. CDR1 is LNHDA, CDR2 SQIVND, per germline (reference sequence). The J segment lost 9 bases and the V segment lost 7 bases, leaving 8 bases of the junction unmatched. This CDR3 is built from 13 residues. The CDR3 loop reads CASTSDRALPQHF. CDR3 bases: TGTGCCAGTACCTCGGACAGGGCCTTGCCCCAGCATTTT.

The chain carries TRBV27 and TRBJ2-7, with D possibly matching TRBD1 (6 bases). CDR1 and CDR2 (germline): MNHEY, SMNVEV (reference sequence). This CDR3 contains 13 residues. Trimming removed 4 bases at V and 2 bases at J, with 9 bases between. As DNA, the CDR3 is TGTGCCAGCAGTTGGACAGCCGCCTACGAGCAGTACTTC. Protein sequence: CASSWTAAYEQYF.

This clonotype was seen many times. This sequence joins TRBV28 and TRBJ2-7; D tentatively reads TRBD1 or TRBD2 (5 bases each). The germline gives CDR1 MDHEN, CDR2 SYDVKM. The CDR3 sequence is 15 residues long. V was cut by 5 bases and J by 3 bases, with 17 bases left in between. In nucleotides, the CDR3 is TGTGCCAGCAGTCTCCGGGGCAGCCCCTTCTACGAGCAGTACTTC. It is translated as CASSLRGSPFYEQYF.

This clonotype came up a few times. V is TRBV3-1 and J is TRBJ1-6, with no clear D. The germline gives CDR1 LGHDT, CDR2 YNNKEL (reference sequence). V dropped 0 bases and J dropped 6 bases, with 9 bases sitting between them. The CDR3 consists of 15 residues. This CDR3 is CASSQEMVSNSPLHF. For the CDR3, the DNA is TGTGCCAGCAGCCAAGAGATGGTCAGTAATTCACCCCTCCACTTT.

This chain uses TRBV7-9 with TRBJ2-5, with 7 bases fitting TRBD1. CDR1 SEHNR and CDR2 FQNEAQ come from the germline V gene (reference sequence). The CDR3 spans 16 residues. J lost 0 bases, V lost 1 base, and 5 bases had no gene match. As DNA, the CDR3 is TGTGCCAGCAGCTTAGGTGGGACAGTGTACCAAGAGACCCAGTACTTC. Amino acid sequence: CASSLGGTVYQETQYF.